The next 8 T cell receptor beta chains were all read from a single sample in a study of OX40 agonist ivuxolimab in advanced cancers. Produced via immunoSEQ multiplex PCR; TCRdb's table is partial and in-frame only. The data show about 88,000 clones, more than 70% seen once. This specimen was CD4+ or CD8+ T cells sorted from blood, taken in a trial of the OX40 agonist ivuxolimab. These receptors were obtained from an adult with an advanced solid tumor such as melanoma, head and neck, liver or kidney cancer.

The chain couples TRBV16 to TRBJ1-4; perhaps TRBD1 as D (5 bases). CDR1 is KGHSY and CDR2 is FQNENV in the germline V gene. V was pared by 4 bases and J by 1 base, with 10 bases between. There are 15 residues in the CDR3. CDR3: CASSPLGVTNEKLFF. The CDR3 DNA reads as TGTGCCAGCAGCCCGTTGGGGGTAACTAATGAAAAACTGTTTTTT.

The chain uses TRBV5-4 and TRBJ2-3; tentative D call: TRBD1 (6 bases). The V gene's germline CDR1 is SGHNT and CDR2 YYREEE (reference sequence). The CDR3 consists of 14 residues. The V end was cut by 3 bases, the J end by 1 base, with 9 bases between. This chain's CDR3 is CASSSGHRTDTQYF. The CDR3, as DNA: TGTGCCAGCAGCTCGGGACACCGCACAGATACGCAGTATTTT.

The chain couples TRBV2 to TRBJ1-5; D call uncertain. Germline V gives CDR1 SNHLY, CDR2 FYNNEI. The CDR3 runs to 13 residues. The germline V and J ends were trimmed by 3 bases and 1 base, with 4 bases remaining between them. The CDR3 region has the DNA TGTGCCAGCAGTGATCTGAGCAATCAGCCCCAGCATTTT. Residues: CASSDLSNQPQHF.

The table lists this clone with a count of one. The genes are TRBV5-4 and TRBJ1-3; 10 nucleotides agree with TRBD1. J was trimmed by 8 bases and V by 4 bases; bases with no gene match: 15. The CDR3 consists of 17 residues. Germline values: CDR1 SGHNT, CDR2 YYREEE (reference sequence). The CDR3 DNA sequence: TGTGCCAGCAGCCTGCAAAGACAGGGGGCAGGGAGAGACACCATATATTTT. Amino acid sequence: CASSLQRQGAGRDTIYF.

This clone was seen just once. The genes are TRBV5-1 and TRBJ2-3, with 15 positions matching TRBD2. The CDR3 extends over 17 amino acids. With V trimmed by 4 bases and J by 5 bases, 8 bases remained unmatched. CDR1 is SGHRS and CDR2 is YFSETQ in the germline V gene. The CDR3 protein is CASSGGLAGGPGDTQYF. DNA for the CDR3: TGCGCCAGCAGCGGCGGACTAGCGGGAGGGCCGGGAGATACGCAGTATTTT.

CDR3 protein: CASSLSSGSQETQYF. The DNA of the CDR3 is TGTGCCAGCAGTCTCTCTAGCGGAAGCCAAGAGACCCAGTACTTC. This chain uses TRBV6-1 with TRBJ2-5; 7 bases are a match to TRBD2. The CDR3 is 15 amino acids. CDR1 is MNHNS and CDR2 is SASEGT in the germline V gene. Trimming cost V 5 bases and J 1 base; bases outside gene matches: 7.

J is TRBJ2-7 and V is TRBV10-3; 8 bases fit TRBD1. With 6 bases clipped from V and 0 bases from J, the junction kept 4 bases outside the gene matches. This CDR3 is 14 amino acids long. The germline gives CDR1 ENHRY, CDR2 SYGVKD. CDR3 residues: CAISKDRGSYEQYF. CDR3 DNA: TGTGCCATCAGCAAAGACAGGGGCTCCTACGAGCAGTACTTC.

The genes are TRBV27 and TRBJ2-3; 12 positions agree with TRBD2. After removal of 2 bases from V and 2 bases from J, the junction contained 8 bases not matched to a gene. The CDR3 has 18 residues. Germline CDR1 MNHEY, CDR2 SMNVEV (reference sequence). The CDR3 spells CASSLGLAGGPPTDTQYF. In nucleotides, the CDR3 is TGTGCCAGCAGTTTAGGGCTAGCGGGGGGGCCGCCCACAGATACGCAGTATTTT.